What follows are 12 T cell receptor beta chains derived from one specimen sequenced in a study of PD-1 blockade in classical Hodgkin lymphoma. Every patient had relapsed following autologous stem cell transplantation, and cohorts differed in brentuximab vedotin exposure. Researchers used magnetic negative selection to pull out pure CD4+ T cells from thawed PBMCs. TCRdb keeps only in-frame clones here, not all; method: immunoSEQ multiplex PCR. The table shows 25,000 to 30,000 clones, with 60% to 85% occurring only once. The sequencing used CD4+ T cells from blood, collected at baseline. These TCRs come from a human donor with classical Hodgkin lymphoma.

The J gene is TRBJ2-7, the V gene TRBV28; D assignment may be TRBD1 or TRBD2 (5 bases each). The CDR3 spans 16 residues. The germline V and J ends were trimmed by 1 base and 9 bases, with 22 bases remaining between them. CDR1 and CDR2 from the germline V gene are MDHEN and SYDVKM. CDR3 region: CASSLSPGGPSARQYF. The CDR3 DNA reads TGTGCCAGCAGTTTATCCCCTGGGGGACCATCTGCGCGGCAGTACTTC.

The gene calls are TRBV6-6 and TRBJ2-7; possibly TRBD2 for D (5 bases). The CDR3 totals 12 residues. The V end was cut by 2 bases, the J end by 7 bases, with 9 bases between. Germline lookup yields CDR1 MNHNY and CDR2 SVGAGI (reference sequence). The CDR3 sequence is CASSYRRGEQYF. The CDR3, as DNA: TGTGCCAGCAGTTACCGGAGAGGGGAGCAGTACTTC.

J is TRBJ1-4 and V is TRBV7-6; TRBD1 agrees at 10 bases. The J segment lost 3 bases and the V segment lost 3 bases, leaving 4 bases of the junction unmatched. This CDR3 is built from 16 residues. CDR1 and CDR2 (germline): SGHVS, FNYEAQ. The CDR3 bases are TGTGCCAGCAGCTTGGGGACAGGGGTCCCTAATGAAAAACTGTTTTTT. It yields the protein CASSLGTGVPNEKLFF.

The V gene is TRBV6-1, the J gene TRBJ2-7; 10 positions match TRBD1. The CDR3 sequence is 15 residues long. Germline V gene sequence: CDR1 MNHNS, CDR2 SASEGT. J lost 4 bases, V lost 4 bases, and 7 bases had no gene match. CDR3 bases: TGTGCCAGCAGTGCCCGACAGGGGGCAGGATACGAGCAGTACTTC. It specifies CASSARQGAGYEQYF.

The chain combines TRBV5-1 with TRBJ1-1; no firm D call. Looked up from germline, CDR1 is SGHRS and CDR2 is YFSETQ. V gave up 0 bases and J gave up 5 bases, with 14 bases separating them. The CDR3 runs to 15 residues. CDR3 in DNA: TGCGCCAGCAGCTTGGTGGCTGGCGGAAAGACTGAAGCTTTCTTT. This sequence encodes CASSLVAGGKTEAFF.

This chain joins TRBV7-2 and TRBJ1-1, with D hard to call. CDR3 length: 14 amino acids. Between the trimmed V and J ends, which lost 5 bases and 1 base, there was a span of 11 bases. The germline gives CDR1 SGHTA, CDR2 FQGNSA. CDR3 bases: TGTGCCAGCAGCGTGGGGAGCGGGAACACTGAAGCTTTCTTT. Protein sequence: CASSVGSGNTEAFF. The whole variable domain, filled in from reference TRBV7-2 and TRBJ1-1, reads GAGVSQSPSNKVTEKGKDVELRCDPISGHTALYWYRQSLGQGLEFLIYFQGNSAPDKSGLPSDRFSAERTGGSVSTLTIQRTQQEDSAVYLCASSVGSGNTEAFFGQGTRLTVV.

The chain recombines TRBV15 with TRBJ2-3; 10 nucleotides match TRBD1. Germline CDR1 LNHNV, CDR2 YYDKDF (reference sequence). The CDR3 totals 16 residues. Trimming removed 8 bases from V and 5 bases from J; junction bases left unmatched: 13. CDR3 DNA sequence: TGTGCCACCTCGGTGATCCGGGACAGGGGAAGAGATACGCAGTATTTT. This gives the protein CATSVIRDRGRDTQYF. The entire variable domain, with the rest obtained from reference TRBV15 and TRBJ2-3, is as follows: DAMVIQNPRYQVTQFGKPVTLSCSQTLNHNVMYWYQQKSSQAPKLLFHYYDKDFNNEADTPDNFQSRRPNTSFCFLDIRSPGLGDTAMYLCATSVIRDRGRDTQYFGPGTRLTVL.

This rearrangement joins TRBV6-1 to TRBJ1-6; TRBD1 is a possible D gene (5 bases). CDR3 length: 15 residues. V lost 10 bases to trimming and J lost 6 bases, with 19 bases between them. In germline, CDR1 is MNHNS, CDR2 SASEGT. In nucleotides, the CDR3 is TGTGCCACCTTTTTCCTCCAGGGACCTAATTCACCCCTCCACTTT. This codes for CATFFLQGPNSPLHF.

The CDR3, as DNA: TGTGCCAGCAGGTCACTCACCCGAAGGCAGCCCCAGCATTTT. Residues: CASRSLTRRQPQHF. The J gene is TRBJ1-5, the V gene TRBV27; no firm D call. The CDR3 sequence is 14 residues long. CDR1 and CDR2 from the germline V gene are MNHEY and SMNVEV (reference sequence). With 6 bases removed from V and 7 bases from J, the gap between germline ends came to 16 bases.

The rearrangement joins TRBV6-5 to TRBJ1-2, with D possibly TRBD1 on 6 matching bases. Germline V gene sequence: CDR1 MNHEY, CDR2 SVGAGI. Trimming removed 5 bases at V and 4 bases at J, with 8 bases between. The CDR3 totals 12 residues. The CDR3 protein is CASSKDSYGYTF. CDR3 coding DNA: TGTGCCAGCAGTAAGGACAGCTATGGCTACACCTTC.

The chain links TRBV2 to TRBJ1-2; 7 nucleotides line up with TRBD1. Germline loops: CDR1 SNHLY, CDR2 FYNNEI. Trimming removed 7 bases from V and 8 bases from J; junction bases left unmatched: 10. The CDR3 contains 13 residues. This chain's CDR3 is CASNRDSPRGYTF. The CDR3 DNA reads TGTGCCAGCAACCGGGACAGCCCTAGGGGCTACACCTTC.

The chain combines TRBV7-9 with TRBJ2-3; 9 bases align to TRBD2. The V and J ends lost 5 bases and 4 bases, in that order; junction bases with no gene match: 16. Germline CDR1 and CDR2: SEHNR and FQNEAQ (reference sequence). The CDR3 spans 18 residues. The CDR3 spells CASSPKAGGRSSADTQYF. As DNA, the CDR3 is TGTGCCAGCAGCCCCAAAGCGGGGGGCAGGTCTTCCGCAGATACGCAGTATTTT.